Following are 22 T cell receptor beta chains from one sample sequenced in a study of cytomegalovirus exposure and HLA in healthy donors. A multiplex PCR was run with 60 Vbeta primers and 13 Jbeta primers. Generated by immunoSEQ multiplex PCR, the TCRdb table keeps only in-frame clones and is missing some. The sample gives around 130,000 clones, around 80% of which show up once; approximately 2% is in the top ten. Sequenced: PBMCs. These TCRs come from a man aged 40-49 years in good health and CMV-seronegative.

The CDR3 loop reads CASSRRGSLYEQYF. The CDR3 DNA follows: TGTGCCAGCAGCCGACGGGGTAGCCTATACGAGCAGTACTTC. The chain employs TRBV28 and TRBJ2-7; D is perhaps TRBD2 (5 bases). V was clipped by 6 bases and J by 4 bases, with 16 bases between them. CDR3 length: 14 residues. Germline V gives CDR1 MDHEN, CDR2 SYDVKM.

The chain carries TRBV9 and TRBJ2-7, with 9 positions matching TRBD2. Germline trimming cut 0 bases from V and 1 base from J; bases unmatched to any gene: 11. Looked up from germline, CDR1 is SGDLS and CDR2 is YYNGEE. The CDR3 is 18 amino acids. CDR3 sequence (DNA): TGTGCCAGCAGCGTAGACCGGGAAGGCGGGGGGGATTCCTACGAGCAGTACTTC. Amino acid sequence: CASSVDREGGGDSYEQYF.

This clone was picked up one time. The CDR3 DNA reads TGTGCCAGCAGTTTTGGAACTAGCGGGAGGAGAACCGGGGAGCTGTTTTTT. This encodes CASSFGTSGRRTGELFF. The rearrangement links TRBV28 to TRBJ2-2, with 12 bases that match TRBD2. V trimming: 3 bases; J trimming: 5 bases; junction bases outside the gene matches: 7. CDR1 MDHEN and CDR2 SYDVKM come from the germline V gene. This CDR3 has 17 residues. Drawing the rest from reference TRBV28 and TRBJ2-2, the complete variable domain is DVKVTQSSRYLVKRTGEKVFLECVQDMDHENMFWYRQDPGLGLRLIYFSYDVKMKEKGDIPEGYSVSREKKERFSLILESASTNQTSMYLCASSFGTSGRRTGELFFGEGSRLTVL.

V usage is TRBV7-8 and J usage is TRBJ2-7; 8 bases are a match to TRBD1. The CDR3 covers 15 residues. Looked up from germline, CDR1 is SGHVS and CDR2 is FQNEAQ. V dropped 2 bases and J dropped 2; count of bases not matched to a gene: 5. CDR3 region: CASSLRGQDTYEQYF. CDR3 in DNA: TGTGCCAGCAGCTTAAGGGGACAGGATACCTACGAGCAGTACTTC.

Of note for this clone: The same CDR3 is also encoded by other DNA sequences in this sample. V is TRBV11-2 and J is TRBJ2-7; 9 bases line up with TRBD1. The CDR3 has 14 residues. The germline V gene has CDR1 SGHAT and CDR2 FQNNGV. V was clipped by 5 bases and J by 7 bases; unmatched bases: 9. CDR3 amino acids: CASSPGQGLREQYF. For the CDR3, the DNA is TGTGCCAGCAGCCCTGGACAGGGGCTAAGAGAGCAGTACTTC.

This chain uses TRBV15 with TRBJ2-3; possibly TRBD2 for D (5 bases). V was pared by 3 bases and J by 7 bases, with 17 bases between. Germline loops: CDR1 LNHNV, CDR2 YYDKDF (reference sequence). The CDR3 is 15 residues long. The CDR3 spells CATSSGLALRNTQYF. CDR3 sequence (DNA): TGTGCCACCAGCAGTGGGCTAGCCCTTCGTAATACGCAGTATTTT.

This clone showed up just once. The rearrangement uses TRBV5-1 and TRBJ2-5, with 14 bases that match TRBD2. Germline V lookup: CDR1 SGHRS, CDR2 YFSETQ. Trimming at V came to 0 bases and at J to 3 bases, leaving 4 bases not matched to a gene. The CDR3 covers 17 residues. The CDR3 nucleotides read TGCGCCAGCAGCTTGGGGGGGACTAGCGGGAGCGAAGAGACCCAGTACTTC. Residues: CASSLGGTSGSEETQYF.

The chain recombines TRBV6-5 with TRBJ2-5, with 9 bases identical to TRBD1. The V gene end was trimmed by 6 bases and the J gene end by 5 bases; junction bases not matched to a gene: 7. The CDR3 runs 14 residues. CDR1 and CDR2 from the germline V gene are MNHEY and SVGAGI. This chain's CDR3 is CASRDTGGAETQYF. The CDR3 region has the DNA TGTGCCAGCAGGGACACAGGGGGCGCGGAGACCCAGTACTTC.

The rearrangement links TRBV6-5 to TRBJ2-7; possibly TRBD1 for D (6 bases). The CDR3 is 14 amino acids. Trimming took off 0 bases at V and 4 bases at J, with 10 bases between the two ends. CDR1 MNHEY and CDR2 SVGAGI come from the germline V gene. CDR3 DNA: TGTGCCAGCAGTTACTCCAGGGGTCCTTACGAGCAGTACTTC. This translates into CASSYSRGPYEQYF.

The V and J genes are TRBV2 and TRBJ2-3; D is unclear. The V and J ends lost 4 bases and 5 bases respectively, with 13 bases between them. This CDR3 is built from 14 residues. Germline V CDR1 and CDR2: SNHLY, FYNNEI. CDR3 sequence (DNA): TGTGCCAGCAGTGCGGCAGGATTTCTAGATACGCAGTATTTT. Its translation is CASSAAGFLDTQYF.

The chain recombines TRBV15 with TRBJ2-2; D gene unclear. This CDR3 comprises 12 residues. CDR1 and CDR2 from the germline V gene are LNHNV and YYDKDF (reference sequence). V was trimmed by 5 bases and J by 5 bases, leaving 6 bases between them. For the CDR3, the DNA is TGTGCCACCAGCGTCGGGACCGGGGAGCTGTTTTTT. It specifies CATSVGTGELFF.

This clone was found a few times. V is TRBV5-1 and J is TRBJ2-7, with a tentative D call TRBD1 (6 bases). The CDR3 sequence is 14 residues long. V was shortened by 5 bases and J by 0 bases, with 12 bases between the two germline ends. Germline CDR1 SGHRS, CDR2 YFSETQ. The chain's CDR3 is CASRSRDISYEQYF. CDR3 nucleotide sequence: TGCGCCAGCAGGTCCAGGGACATCTCCTACGAGCAGTACTTC.

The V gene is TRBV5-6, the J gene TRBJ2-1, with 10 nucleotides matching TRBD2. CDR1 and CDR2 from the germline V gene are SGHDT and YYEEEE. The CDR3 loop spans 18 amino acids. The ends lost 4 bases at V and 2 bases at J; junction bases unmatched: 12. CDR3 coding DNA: TGTGCCAGCAGCGCGGACGAATTAGCGGGAGGTCCCTACAATGAGCAGTTCTTC. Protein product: CASSADELAGGPYNEQFF.

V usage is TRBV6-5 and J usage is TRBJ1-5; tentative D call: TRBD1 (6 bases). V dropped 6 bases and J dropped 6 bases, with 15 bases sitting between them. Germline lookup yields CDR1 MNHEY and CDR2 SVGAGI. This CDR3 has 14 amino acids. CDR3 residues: CASSFTGPGQPQHF. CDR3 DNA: TGTGCCAGCAGCTTTACAGGGCCGGGTCAGCCCCAGCATTTT.

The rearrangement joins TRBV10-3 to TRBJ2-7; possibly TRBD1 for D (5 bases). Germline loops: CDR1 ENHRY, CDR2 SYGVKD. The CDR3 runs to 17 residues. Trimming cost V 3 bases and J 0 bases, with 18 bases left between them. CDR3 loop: CAISDPLQGPYSYEQYF. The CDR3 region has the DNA TGTGCCATCAGTGACCCCCTCCAGGGTCCCTACTCCTACGAGCAGTACTTC.

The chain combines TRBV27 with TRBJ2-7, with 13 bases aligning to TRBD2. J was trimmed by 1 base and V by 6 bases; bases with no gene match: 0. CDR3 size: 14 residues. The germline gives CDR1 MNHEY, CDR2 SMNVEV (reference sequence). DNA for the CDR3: TGTGCCAGCAGGGGACTAGCGGGATCCTACGAGCAGTACTTC. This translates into CASRGLAGSYEQYF.

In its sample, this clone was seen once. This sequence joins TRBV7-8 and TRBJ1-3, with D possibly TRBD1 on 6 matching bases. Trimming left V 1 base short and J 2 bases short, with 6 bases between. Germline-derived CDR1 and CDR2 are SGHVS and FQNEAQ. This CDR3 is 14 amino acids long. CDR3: CASSLDRAGNTIYF. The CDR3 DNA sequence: TGTGCCAGCAGCTTAGACAGGGCTGGAAACACCATATATTTT.

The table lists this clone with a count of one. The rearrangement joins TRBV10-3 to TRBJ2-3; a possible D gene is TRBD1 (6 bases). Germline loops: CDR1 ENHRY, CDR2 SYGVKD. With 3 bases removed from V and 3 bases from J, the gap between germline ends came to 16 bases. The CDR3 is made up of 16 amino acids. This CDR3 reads CAISDRGVEVTDTQYF. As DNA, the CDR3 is TGTGCCATCAGTGACAGGGGAGTGGAAGTAACAGATACGCAGTATTTT.

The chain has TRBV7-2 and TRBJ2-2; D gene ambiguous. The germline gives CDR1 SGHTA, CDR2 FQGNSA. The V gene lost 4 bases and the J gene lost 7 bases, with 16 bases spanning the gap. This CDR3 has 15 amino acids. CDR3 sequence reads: CASSSIIRVRGELFF. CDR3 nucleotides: TGTGCCAGCAGCTCTATCATTCGAGTACGCGGGGAGCTGTTTTTT. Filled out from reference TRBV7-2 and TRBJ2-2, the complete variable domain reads GAGVSQSPSNKVTEKGKDVELRCDPISGHTALYWYRQSLGQGLEFLIYFQGNSAPDKSGLPSDRFSAERTGGSVSTLTIQRTQQEDSAVYLCASSSIIRVRGELFFGEGSRLTVL.

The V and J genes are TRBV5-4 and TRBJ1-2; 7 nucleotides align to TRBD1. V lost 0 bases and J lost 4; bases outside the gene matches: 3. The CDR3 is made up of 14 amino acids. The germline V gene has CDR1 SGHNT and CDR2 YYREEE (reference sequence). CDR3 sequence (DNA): TGTGCCAGCAGCTTGGTGGGACAGCCCTATGGCTACACCTTC. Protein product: CASSLVGQPYGYTF.

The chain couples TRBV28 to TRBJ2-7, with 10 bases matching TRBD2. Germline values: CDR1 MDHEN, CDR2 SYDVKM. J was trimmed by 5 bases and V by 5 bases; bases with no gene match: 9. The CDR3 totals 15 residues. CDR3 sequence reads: CASSPSTSGLHEQYF. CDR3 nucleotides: TGTGCCAGCAGTCCCTCGACTAGCGGGTTGCACGAGCAGTACTTC.

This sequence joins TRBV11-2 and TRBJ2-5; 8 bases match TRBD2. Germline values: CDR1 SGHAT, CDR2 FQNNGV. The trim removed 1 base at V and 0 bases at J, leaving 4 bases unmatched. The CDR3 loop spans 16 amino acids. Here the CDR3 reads CASSLVTSGNQETQYF. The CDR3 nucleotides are TGTGCCAGCAGCTTAGTTACTAGCGGAAACCAAGAGACCCAGTACTTC. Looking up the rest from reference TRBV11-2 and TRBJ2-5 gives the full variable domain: EAGVAQSPRYKIIEKRQSVAFWCNPISGHATLYWYQQILGQGPKLLIQFQNNGVVDDSQLPKDRFSAERLKGVDSTLKIQPAKLEDSAVYLCASSLVTSGNQETQYFGPGTRLLVL.